This is a list of T cell receptor beta chains from one sample in a study of blood T cell repertoires in COVID-19. Sequencing was performed with immunoSEQ multiplex PCR; in TCRdb, only in-frame clones are kept and a portion is missing. The profile shows roughly 100,000 clones, roughly nine tenths of them singletons. The sequenced sample was peripheral blood. These receptors all stem from a woman older than 75 with acute or convalescent COVID-19. Each CDR3 is given with its conserved first and last residue. The order of the fields is CDR3 DNA, CDR3 protein, clone size, J gene, V gene, D gene. A D gene is named only where the DNA matches it firmly. The size field is filled for only some rows; it gives once, few, many or a size class.

CDR3 DNA: TGTGCCAGCAGCTTAGTCCTAGATACGCAGTATTTT; CDR3 protein: CASSLVLDTQYF; clone size: -; J gene: TRBJ2-3; V gene: TRBV13; D gene: -
CDR3 DNA: TGCGCCAGCAGCCCCGTATCGGGGGGCGACTATGGCTACACCTTC; CDR3 protein: CASSPVSGGDYGYTF; clone size: -; J gene: TRBJ1-2; V gene: TRBV5-1; D gene: -
CDR3 DNA: TGTGCCAGCAGCGTAGGAGGTAGCGGGGGGCAAGAGACCCAGTACTTC; CDR3 protein: CASSVGGSGGQETQYF; clone size: -; J gene: TRBJ2-5; V gene: TRBV9; D gene: TRBD2
CDR3 DNA: TGTGCCAGTAGTATTGAGTTTTACTATGGCTACACCTTC; CDR3 protein: CASSIEFYYGYTF; clone size: once; J gene: TRBJ1-2; V gene: TRBV19; D gene: -
CDR3 DNA: TGTGCCAGCAGCCCAAGTCGAGGCATGAACACTGAAGCTTTCTTT; CDR3 protein: CASSPSRGMNTEAFF; clone size: -; J gene: TRBJ1-1; V gene: TRBV7-9; D gene: -
CDR3 DNA: TGTGCCAGCAGCTTAACCCGCCAGACTGAAGCTTTCTTT; CDR3 protein: CASSLTRQTEAFF; clone size: -; J gene: TRBJ1-1; V gene: TRBV11-2; D gene: -
CDR3 DNA: TGTGCCAGCAGTTTATCCAGCGGGGGGGTGGTTTTCCGGGAGCAGTTCTTC; CDR3 protein: CASSLSSGGVVFREQFF; clone size: -; J gene: TRBJ2-1; V gene: TRBV28; D gene: TRBD2
CDR3 DNA: TGCGCCAGCAGCCCAACAGCGGGGAGGGGGAGCACCCAGTACTTC; CDR3 protein: CASSPTAGRGSTQYF; clone size: -; J gene: TRBJ2-5; V gene: TRBV4-3; D gene: -
CDR3 DNA: TGTGCCATCGGGGAGGGCAGGGGGCTGTTGGGTGAGCAGTTCTTC; CDR3 protein: CAIGEGRGLLGEQFF; clone size: once; J gene: TRBJ2-1; V gene: TRBV10-3; D gene: -
CDR3 DNA: TGTGCCAGCAGCCAGGTTAGGGGCTTGGAGCAGTTCTTC; CDR3 protein: CASSQVRGLEQFF; clone size: once; J gene: TRBJ2-1; V gene: TRBV3-1/TRBV3-2; D gene: -
CDR3 DNA: TGTGCCTGGACCTCTCTGGGCTCTCCAACCTACGAGCAGTACTTC; CDR3 protein: CAWTSLGSPTYEQYF; clone size: -; J gene: TRBJ2-7; V gene: TRBV30; D gene: -
CDR3 DNA: TGTGCCAGCAGCCCCGACAGAAACTATGGCTACACCTTC; CDR3 protein: CASSPDRNYGYTF; clone size: -; J gene: TRBJ1-2; V gene: TRBV3-1/TRBV3-2; D gene: -
CDR3 DNA: TGTGCCAGTAGTATCCAGGGGAGCGGGGCCAACGTCCTGACTTTC; CDR3 protein: CASSIQGSGANVLTF; clone size: -; J gene: TRBJ2-6; V gene: TRBV19; D gene: -
CDR3 DNA: TGTGCCAGCAGCTCATGGACAGGGTATGGCTACACCTTC; CDR3 protein: CASSSWTGYGYTF; clone size: -; J gene: TRBJ1-2; V gene: TRBV5-6; D gene: TRBD1
CDR3 DNA: TGTGCCAGCAGCTTAAACGGCTACAATGAGCAGTTCTTC; CDR3 protein: CASSLNGYNEQFF; clone size: -; J gene: TRBJ2-1; V gene: TRBV7-3; D gene: -
CDR3 DNA: TGTGCCAGATCAACAAGAAACATTCAGTACTTC; CDR3 protein: CARSTRNIQYF; clone size: -; J gene: TRBJ2-4; V gene: TRBV11-2; D gene: -
CDR3 DNA: TGCGCCAGCGGACTCTCGAACACCGGGGAGCTGTTTTTT; CDR3 protein: CASGLSNTGELFF; clone size: -; J gene: TRBJ2-2; V gene: TRBV10-1; D gene: -
CDR3 DNA: TGTGCCAGCAGCTTACGAGGGGAGGCTCAGCCCCAGCATTTT; CDR3 protein: CASSLRGEAQPQHF; clone size: -; J gene: TRBJ1-5; V gene: TRBV7-9; D gene: -
CDR3 DNA: TGTGCCAGTAGTGAGGACAGGGGTGGCGGTTCACCCCTCCACTTT; CDR3 protein: CASSEDRGGGSPLHF; clone size: once; J gene: TRBJ1-6; V gene: TRBV19; D gene: TRBD1
CDR3 DNA: TGTGCCAGCAGCTCACTCTACGGGACTCCGAATGAGCAGTTCTTC; CDR3 protein: CASSSLYGTPNEQFF; clone size: -; J gene: TRBJ2-1; V gene: TRBV7-2; D gene: -
CDR3 DNA: TGTGCCAGCAGTTGGACTGGCGAGCAGTACTTC; CDR3 protein: CASSWTGEQYF; clone size: -; J gene: TRBJ2-7; V gene: TRBV12-3/TRBV12-4; D gene: -
CDR3 DNA: TGTGCCAGCAGCCAAGAGACTAGCGGAGCCTACGAGCAGTACTTC; CDR3 protein: CASSQETSGAYEQYF; clone size: -; J gene: TRBJ2-7; V gene: TRBV4-2; D gene: TRBD2
CDR3 DNA: TGTGCCAGCAGCGTAGGTCCATCTGGAAACACCATATATTTT; CDR3 protein: CASSVGPSGNTIYF; clone size: -; J gene: TRBJ1-3; V gene: TRBV9; D gene: -
CDR3 DNA: TGTGCCAGTAGTGGGACAGGGGCGAGTGGATACGAGCAGTACTTC; CDR3 protein: CASSGTGASGYEQYF; clone size: -; J gene: TRBJ2-7; V gene: TRBV19; D gene: TRBD1
CDR3 DNA: TGCGCCAGCAGCCAACTTCCGACAGGGGCCAATCAGCCCCAGCATTTT; CDR3 protein: CASSQLPTGANQPQHF; clone size: once; J gene: TRBJ1-5; V gene: TRBV4-1; D gene: TRBD1
CDR3 DNA: TGTGCCAGCAGTGAGCCGGGACTCAATCAGCCCCAGCATTTT; CDR3 protein: CASSEPGLNQPQHF; clone size: -; J gene: TRBJ1-5; V gene: TRBV6-6; D gene: -
CDR3 DNA: TGTGCCAGCAGTGATGGACAGGGAGTAGAGCCCCAGCATTTT; CDR3 protein: CASSDGQGVEPQHF; clone size: once; J gene: TRBJ1-5; V gene: TRBV2; D gene: TRBD1
CDR3 DNA: TGTGCCAGCAGCCAGGACAGCTCCTACAATGAGCAGTTCTTC; CDR3 protein: CASSQDSSYNEQFF; clone size: -; J gene: TRBJ2-1; V gene: TRBV5-5; D gene: -
CDR3 DNA: TGCGCCAGCAGCCCCGACTCGTCAGAAGCTTTCTTT; CDR3 protein: CASSPDSSEAFF; clone size: -; J gene: TRBJ1-1; V gene: TRBV5-1; D gene: -